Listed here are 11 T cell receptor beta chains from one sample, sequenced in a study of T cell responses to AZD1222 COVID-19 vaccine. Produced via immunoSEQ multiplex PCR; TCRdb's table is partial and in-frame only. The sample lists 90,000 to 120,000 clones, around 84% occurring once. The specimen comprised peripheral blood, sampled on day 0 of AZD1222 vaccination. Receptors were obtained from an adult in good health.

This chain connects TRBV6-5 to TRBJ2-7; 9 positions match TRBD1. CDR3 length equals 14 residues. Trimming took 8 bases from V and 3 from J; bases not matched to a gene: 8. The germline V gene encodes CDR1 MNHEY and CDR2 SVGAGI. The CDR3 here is CASRTSDRGYEQYF. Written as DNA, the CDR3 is TGTGCCAGCCGAACCTCGGACAGGGGCTACGAGCAGTACTTC.

In nucleotides, the CDR3 is TGTGCCAGCAGTGGGACGCTGAACACCGGGGAGCTGTTTTTT. This codes for CASSGTLNTGELFF. The chain combines TRBV14 with TRBJ2-2; D may be TRBD1 or TRBD2 (5 bases each). V lost 6 bases to trimming and J lost 1 base, with 9 bases between them. The V gene's germline CDR1 is SGHDN and CDR2 FVKESK. The CDR3 consists of 14 residues.

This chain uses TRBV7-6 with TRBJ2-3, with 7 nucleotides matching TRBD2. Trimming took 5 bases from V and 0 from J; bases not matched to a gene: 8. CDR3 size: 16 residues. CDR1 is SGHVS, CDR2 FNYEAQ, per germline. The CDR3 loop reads CASSQGGVTSTDTQYF. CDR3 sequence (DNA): TGTGCCAGCAGCCAGGGAGGGGTTACTAGCACAGATACGCAGTATTTT.

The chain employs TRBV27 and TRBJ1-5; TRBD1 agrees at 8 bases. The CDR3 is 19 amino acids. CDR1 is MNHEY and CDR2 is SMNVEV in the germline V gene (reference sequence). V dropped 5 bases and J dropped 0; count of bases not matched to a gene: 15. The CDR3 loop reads CASSGQWDRKDNSNQPQHF. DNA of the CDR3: TGTGCCAGCAGTGGGCAATGGGACAGGAAGGATAATAGCAATCAGCCCCAGCATTTT.

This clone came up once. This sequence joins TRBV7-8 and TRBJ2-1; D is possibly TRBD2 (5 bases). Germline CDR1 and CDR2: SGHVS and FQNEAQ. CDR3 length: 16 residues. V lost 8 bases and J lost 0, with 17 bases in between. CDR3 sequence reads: CASGELDLSSYNEQFF. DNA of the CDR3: TGTGCCAGCGGCGAACTAGACTTGAGCTCCTACAATGAGCAGTTCTTC. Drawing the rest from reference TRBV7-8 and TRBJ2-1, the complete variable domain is GAGVSQSPRYKVAKRGQDVALRCDPISGHVSLFWYQQALGQGPEFLTYFQNEAQLDKSGLPSDRFFAERPEGSVSTLKIQRTQQEDSAVYLCASGELDLSSYNEQFFGPGTRLTVL.

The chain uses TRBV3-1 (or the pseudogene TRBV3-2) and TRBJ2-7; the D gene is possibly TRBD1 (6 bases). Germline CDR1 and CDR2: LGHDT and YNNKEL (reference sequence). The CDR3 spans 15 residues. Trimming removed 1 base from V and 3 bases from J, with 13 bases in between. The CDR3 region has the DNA TGTGCCAGCAGCCAAGCACCCGGACAGCGCTACGAGCAGTACTTC. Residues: CASSQAPGQRYEQYF.

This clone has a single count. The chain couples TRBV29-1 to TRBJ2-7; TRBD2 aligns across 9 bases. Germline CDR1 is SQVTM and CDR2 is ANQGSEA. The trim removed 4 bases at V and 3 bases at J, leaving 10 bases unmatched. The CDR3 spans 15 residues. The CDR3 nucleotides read TGCAGCGTTGCGGGCTTAGCGGGGGATGACTACGAGCAGTACTTC. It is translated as CSVAGLAGDDYEQYF.

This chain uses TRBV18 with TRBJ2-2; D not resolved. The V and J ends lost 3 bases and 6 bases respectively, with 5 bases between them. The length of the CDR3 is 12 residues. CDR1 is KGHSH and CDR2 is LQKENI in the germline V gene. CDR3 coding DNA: TGTGCCAGCTCACCCGCTTCCGGGGAGCTGTTTTTT. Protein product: CASSPASGELFF.

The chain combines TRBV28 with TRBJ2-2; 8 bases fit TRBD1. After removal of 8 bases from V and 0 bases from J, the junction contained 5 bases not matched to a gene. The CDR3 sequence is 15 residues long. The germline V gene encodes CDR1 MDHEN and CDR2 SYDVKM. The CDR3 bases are TGTGCCAGCTGGAAACAGGGGGCGAACACCGGGGAGCTGTTTTTT. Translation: CASWKQGANTGELFF.

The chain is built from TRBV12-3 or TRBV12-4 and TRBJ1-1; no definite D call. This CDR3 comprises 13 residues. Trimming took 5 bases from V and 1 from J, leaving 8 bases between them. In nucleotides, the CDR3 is TGTGCCAGCAGTCTTGAACGGAACACTGAAGCTTTCTTT. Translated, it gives CASSLERNTEAFF.

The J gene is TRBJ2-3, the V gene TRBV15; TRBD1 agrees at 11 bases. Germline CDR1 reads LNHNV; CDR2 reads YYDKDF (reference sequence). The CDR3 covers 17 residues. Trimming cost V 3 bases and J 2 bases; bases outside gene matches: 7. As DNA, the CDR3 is TGTGCCACCAGCAGTCCCGGGACAGGGGGATACACAGATACGCAGTATTTT. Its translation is CATSSPGTGGYTDTQYF.